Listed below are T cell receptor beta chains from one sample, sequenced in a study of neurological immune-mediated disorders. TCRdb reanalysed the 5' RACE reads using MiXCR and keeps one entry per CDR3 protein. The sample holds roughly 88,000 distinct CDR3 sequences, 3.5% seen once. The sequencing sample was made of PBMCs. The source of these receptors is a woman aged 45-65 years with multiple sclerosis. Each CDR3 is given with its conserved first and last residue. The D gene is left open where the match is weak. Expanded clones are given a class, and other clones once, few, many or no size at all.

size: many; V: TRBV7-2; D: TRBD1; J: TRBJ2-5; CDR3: CASSWGQGFETQYF; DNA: TGTGCCAGCAGCTGGGGACAGGGATTCGAGACCCAGTACTTC
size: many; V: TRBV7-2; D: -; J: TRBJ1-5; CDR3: CASSTGPWNQPQHF; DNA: TGTGCCAGCAGCACGGGACCGTGGAATCAGCCCCAGCATTTT
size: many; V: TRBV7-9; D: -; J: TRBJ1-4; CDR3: CASSQRGTNEKLFF; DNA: TGTGCCAGCAGCCAAAGGGGGACTAATGAAAAACTGTTTTTT
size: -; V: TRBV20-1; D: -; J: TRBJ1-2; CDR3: CSANKGSNYGYTF; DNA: TGCAGTGCTAATAAGGGGTCGAACTATGGCTACACCTTC
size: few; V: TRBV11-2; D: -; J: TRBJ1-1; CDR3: CASSTNGGTEAFF; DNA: TGTGCCAGCAGCACTAATGGGGGTACTGAAGCTTTCTTT
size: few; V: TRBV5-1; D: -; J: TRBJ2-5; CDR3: CASSLAGAQETQYF; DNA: TGCGCCAGCAGCTTGGCGGGGGCGCAAGAGACCCAGTACTTC
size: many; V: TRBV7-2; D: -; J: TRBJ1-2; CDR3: CASSLFRDYGYTF; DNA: TGTGCCAGCAGCTTATTCAGGGACTATGGCTACACCTTC
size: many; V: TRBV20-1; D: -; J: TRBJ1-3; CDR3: CSAAKSYSGNTIYF; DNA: TGCAGTGCTGCCAAATCTTACTCTGGAAACACCATATATTTT
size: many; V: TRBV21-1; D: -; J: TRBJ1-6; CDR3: CASSKGSGVGSPLHF; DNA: TGTGCCAGCAGCAAAGGGTCAGGGGTTGGGTCACCCCTCCACTTT
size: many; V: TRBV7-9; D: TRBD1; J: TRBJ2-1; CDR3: CASSPVAGQGWNEQFF; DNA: TGTGCCAGCAGCCCCGTTGCGGGACAGGGCTGGAATGAGCAGTTCTTC